These T cell receptor beta chains were read from a single sample in a study of human T cells and chemical hapten exposure. MiXCR, run by TCRdb on the RACE reads, gives a single entry per CDR3 protein. The data show 100,000 to 150,000 distinct CDR3 sequences, with around 13% seen just once and around 0.84% held by the top ten. The sequenced sample was whole blood, obtained in connection with sensitization to the hapten diphenylcyclopropenone (DPC). The receptor source for this set is a man aged 18 to 30 with alopecia areata. Some clones in this sample may be carry-over from other donors' samples. Both conserved end residues are part of each CDR3. D genes are given only for firm matches. Not all rows give a size; the values are once, few, many and, for expanded clones, a class.

J,D,size,V,CDR3,DNA
TRBJ2-7,.,.,TRBV29-1,CSVRDGGYYEQYF,TGCAGCGTCCGGGACGGAGGCTACTACGAGCAGTACTTC
TRBJ1-3,TRBD1,.,TRBV11-2,CASSLNSGTVGNTIYF,TGTGCCAGCAGCTTAAACTCCGGGACAGTAGGAAACACCATATATTTT
TRBJ1-3,.,.,TRBV5-4,CASSFGLPSGNTIYF,TGTGCCAGCAGCTTTGGACTGCCCTCTGGAAACACCATATATTTT
TRBJ2-5,TRBD1,.,TRBV20-1,CSARDNLRREGQGDETQYF,TGCAGTGCTAGAGATAATCTGCGTAGGGAGGGACAGGGGGATGAGACCCAGTACTTC
TRBJ2-1,.,.,TRBV12-3/TRBV12-4,CASSYQGGGEQFF,TGTGCCAGCAGTTACCAGGGGGGCGGTGAGCAGTTCTTC
TRBJ1-6,TRBD1,few,TRBV7-2,CASSLVYGRDSHSPLHF,TGTGCCAGCAGCTTAGTTTACGGCCGGGACAGTCACTCACCCCTCCACTTT
TRBJ2-1,.,few,TRBV6-1,CASSEVRAAYNEQFF,TGTGCCAGCAGTGAAGTGAGGGCAGCCTACAATGAGCAGTTCTTC
TRBJ2-5,.,.,TRBV19,CASSIYVGQRTQETQYF,TGTGCCAGTAGTATATATGTTGGACAGAGAACCCAAGAGACCCAGTACTTC
TRBJ2-7,TRBD1,many,TRBV28,CASSSTGTYEQYF,TGTGCCAGCAGCTCGACAGGGACCTACGAGCAGTACTTC
TRBJ2-5,.,few,TRBV12-3/TRBV12-4,CASSDRNQETQYF,TGTGCCAGCAGCGACAGAAACCAAGAGACCCAGTACTTC
TRBJ2-6,.,.,TRBV6-1,CASSDRTDASGANVLTF,TGTGCCAGCAGTGACCGGACAGATGCCTCTGGGGCCAACGTCCTGACTTTC
TRBJ1-1,.,.,TRBV20-1,CSAPGRENTEAFF,TGCAGTGCTCCCGGTCGGGAGAACACTGAAGCTTTCTTT
TRBJ1-6,.,many,TRBV20-1,CSARPPTATSYSPLHF,TGCAGTGCTAGGCCCCCGACAGCTACTAGTTATTCACCCCTCCACTTT
TRBJ1-5,TRBD1,few,TRBV6-2/TRBV6-3,CASSYRGTGSNQPQHF,TGTGCCAGCAGTTACCGGGGGACAGGTAGCAATCAGCCCCAGCATTTT
TRBJ1-1,TRBD1,many,TRBV18,CASSPRTRQGGSEAFF,TGTGCCAGCTCACCAAGGACTAGACAGGGTGGCTCTGAAGCTTTCTTT
TRBJ2-1,.,many,TRBV6-2/TRBV6-3,CASSYSMGTTISRVTYNEQFF,TGTGCCAGCAGTTACTCGATGGGCACAACTATCTCCCGGGTCACCTACAATGAGCAGTTCTTC
TRBJ2-5,TRBD2,.,TRBV12-3/TRBV12-4,CASSLLAGQETQYF,TGTGCCAGCAGTTTACTAGCGGGACAAGAGACCCAGTACTTC
TRBJ1-5,.,many,TRBV12-3/TRBV12-4,CASSLVSGYSNQPQHF,TGTGCCAGCAGTTTAGTGTCAGGTTATAGCAATCAGCCCCAGCATTTT
TRBJ1-6,.,few,TRBV20-1,CSASWGIYNSPLHF,TGCAGTGCTAGTTGGGGGATCTATAATTCACCCCTCCACTTT
TRBJ1-3,TRBD1,few,TRBV10-3,CAIRETGDPGNTIYF,TGTGCCATCAGGGAAACAGGGGACCCTGGAAACACCATATATTTT
TRBJ1-5,.,few,TRBV12-3/TRBV12-4,CASSGVNSNQPQHF,TGTGCCAGCAGCGGGGTTAATAGCAATCAGCCCCAGCATTTT
TRBJ1-1,.,.,TRBV6-5,CASSLLGMNTEAFF,TGTGCCAGCAGTTTATTGGGGATGAACACTGAAGCTTTCTTT
TRBJ1-6,.,.,TRBV2,CASSEETRSPLHF,TGTGCCAGCAGTGAAGAAACCCGTTCACCCCTCCACTTT
TRBJ1-6,.,many,TRBV4-3,CASSQEGQGNSPLHF,TGTGCCAGCAGCCAAGAAGGGCAGGGCAATTCACCCCTCCACTTT
TRBJ1-5,.,many,TRBV4-2,CASSQEGTLAQPQHF,TGTGCCAGCAGCCAAGAGGGGACATTGGCTCAGCCCCAGCATTTT
TRBJ1-1,TRBD1,.,TRBV28,CASSRTGLLTTEAFF,TGTGCCAGCAGTCGGACAGGGCTCCTGACCACTGAAGCTTTCTTT
TRBJ2-3,.,.,TRBV9,CASSVGGFSTDTQYF,TGTGCCAGCAGCGTAGGGGGGTTTAGCACAGATACGCAGTATTTT
TRBJ1-4,TRBD1,.,TRBV12-3/TRBV12-4,CASRGTGGAKKLFF,TGTGCCAGCAGGGGGACAGGGGGCGCGAAAAAACTGTTTTTT
TRBJ1-2,.,.,TRBV18,CASSPPSLNYGYTF,TGTGCCAGCTCACCACCGTCTTTGAACTATGGCTACACCTTC
TRBJ2-1,.,many,TRBV4-3,CASSYTYNEQFF,TGCGCCAGCAGCTATACCTACAATGAGCAGTTCTTC
TRBJ1-1,.,few,TRBV11-2,CASSYLTEETEAFF,TGTGCCAGCAGCTACCTGACAGAGGAGACTGAAGCTTTCTTT
TRBJ2-1,.,.,TRBV11-2,CASSRVTSTYNEQFF,TGTGCCAGCAGCCGGGTGACAAGTACCTACAATGAGCAGTTCTTC
TRBJ1-1,.,.,TRBV4-3,CASSQDPGLNTEAFF,TGCGCCAGCAGCCAAGATCCGGGACTGAACACTGAAGCTTTCTTT
TRBJ1-1,.,few,TRBV7-6,CASSLETMTGLPEAFF,TGTGCCAGCAGCTTAGAAACCATGACAGGCCTACCTGAAGCTTTCTTT
TRBJ2-5,.,few,TRBV20-1,CSARASSLTEETQYF,TGCAGTGCTAGAGCCTCCTCCCTGACGGAAGAGACCCAGTACTTC
TRBJ2-3,TRBD1,.,TRBV12-5,CASGLGTGTDTQYF,TGTGCTAGTGGTTTGGGGACAGGTACAGATACGCAGTATTTT
TRBJ1-1,TRBD1,.,TRBV4-1,CASSQTGKSEAFF,TGCGCCAGCAGCCAGACAGGGAAATCTGAAGCTTTCTTT
TRBJ1-1,.,.,TRBV5-1,CASSLSGYTEAFF,TGCGCCAGCAGCTTGTCAGGATACACTGAAGCTTTCTTT
TRBJ1-2,.,many,TRBV29-1,CSVPSNYGYTF,TGCAGCGTTCCGTCTAACTATGGCTACACCTTC
TRBJ1-1,.,.,TRBV18,CATSSQKTGLEAFF,TGTGCCACCTCCTCTCAAAAGACAGGCCTTGAAGCTTTCTTT
TRBJ1-4,.,.,TRBV14,CASSHQGLALEKLFF,TGTGCCAGCAGCCACCAGGGATTGGCTCTGGAAAAACTGTTTTTT
TRBJ2-1,TRBD2,many,TRBV7-6,CASSLEAGGSYEQFF,TGTGCCAGCAGCTTAGAGGCGGGGGGGAGCTATGAGCAGTTCTTC
TRBJ1-1,.,.,TRBV6-6,CASSYPQGAGVDTEAFF,TGTGCCAGCAGTTACCCGCAAGGGGCGGGAGTTGACACTGAAGCTTTCTTT
TRBJ2-3,.,few,TRBV29-1,CSVEASPDTQYF,TGCAGCGTTGAAGCCTCCCCAGATACGCAGTATTTT
TRBJ1-5,.,few,TRBV3-1,CASAQGRNQPQHF,TGTGCCAGCGCCCAGGGGAGGAATCAGCCCCAGCATTTT
TRBJ1-2,.,.,TRBV25-1,CASSAWDTSLYGYTF,TGTGCCAGCAGTGCCTGGGACACTTCCCTCTATGGCTACACCTTC
TRBJ2-2,.,.,TRBV29-1,CSVETRAGELFF,TGCAGCGTTGAAACTAGGGCCGGGGAGCTGTTTTTT
TRBJ2-3,.,.,TRBV6-2/TRBV6-3,CASSQVIYTQYF,TGTGCCAGCAGTCAGGTCATTTATACGCAGTATTTT